This TCR beta chain was documented in a study of control samples from healthy donors and cancer patients. The CDR3 consists of 12 residues. The ends were cut back, 3 bases at V and 1 base at J, with 3 bases in the middle. In germline, CDR1 is SEHNR, CDR2 FQNEAQ (reference sequence). Concerning this clone: Other DNA sequences in this specimen translate into the identical CDR3.

This table comes from immunoSEQ multiplex PCR, and its TCRdb copy is limited to in-frame clones, with some not included. The sample records over 80,000 clones, roughly four fifths being singletons. The source is a man in his sixties in good health. This rearrangement joins TRBV7-9 to TRBJ2-5; no firm D call. The specimen sequenced was blood. The CDR3 protein is CASSFSQETQYF. The CDR3 DNA reads TGTGCCAGCAGCTTCTCCCAAGAGACCCAGTACTTC.